A single sample gave rise to the 21 T cell receptor beta chains below, sequenced in a study of T cell changes during pregnancy in multiple sclerosis. Clones were read by immunoSEQ multiplex PCR, and TCRdb kept only the in-frame ones, dropping some. Of 30,000 to 45,000 clones listed, about 92% were seen once; the top ten hold 1.2%. The sample taken for sequencing was PBMCs (not recorded whether the cells were cultured). These receptors all come from a female donor with multiple sclerosis, enrolled in a pregnancy study.

Only one count was recorded for this clone. The genes are TRBV4-1 and TRBJ2-7, with TRBD2 matching over 7 bases. V was pared by 3 bases and J by 5 bases, with 4 bases of the junction left unmatched. The CDR3 runs to 13 residues. The germline V gene encodes CDR1 MGHRA and CDR2 YSYEKL. The CDR3: CASSHLAGHEQYF. The CDR3 coding sequence is TGCGCCAGCAGCCATTTAGCGGGCCACGAGCAGTACTTC.

The chain couples TRBV7-7 to TRBJ2-7, with 11 positions matching TRBD2. There are 12 residues in the CDR3. Germline V gene lookup returns CDR1 SSHAT and CDR2 FNYEAQ (reference sequence). The CDR3: CAILAGGYEQYF. The CDR3 coding sequence is TGTGCTATTCTAGCGGGGGGCTACGAGCAGTACTTC.

V gene TRBV9 combines with J gene TRBJ2-7, with 10 bases lining up with TRBD1. Germline values: CDR1 SGDLS, CDR2 YYNGEE. Losses at the gene ends were 0 bases for V and 1 base for J; bases not matched to a gene: 10. The length of the CDR3 is 18 residues. The CDR3 protein is CASSVAPGTGDLSYEQYF. CDR3 nucleotides: TGTGCCAGCAGCGTAGCCCCAGGGACAGGGGATTTGTCCTACGAGCAGTACTTC.

The chain is built from TRBV5-6 and TRBJ2-5; unclear D gene. Looked up from germline, CDR1 is SGHDT and CDR2 is YYEEEE. Trimming took 1 base from V and 8 from J, leaving 15 bases between them. The CDR3 consists of 14 residues. CDR3 in amino acids: CASSLNDPGVTQYF. The CDR3 DNA sequence: TGTGCCAGCAGCTTGAATGACCCCGGAGTAACCCAGTACTTC.

The chain employs TRBV5-4 and TRBJ2-7; 7 positions agree with TRBD2. The CDR3 covers 16 residues. Per germline, CDR1 SGHNT and CDR2 YYREEE (reference sequence). With V trimmed by 3 bases and J by 3 bases, 12 bases remained unmatched. The CDR3 nucleotides are TGTGCCAGCAGCTCTCGGACGACTAGCAAATACTACGAGCAGTACTTC. This encodes CASSSRTTSKYYEQYF. Combining the CDR3 with reference TRBV5-4 and TRBJ2-7 gives the whole variable domain ETGVTQSPTHLIKTRGQQVTLRCSSQSGHNTVSWYQQALGQGPQFIFQYYREEENGRGNFPPRFSGLQFPNYSSELNVNALELDDSALYLCASSSRTTSKYYEQYFGPGTRLTVT.

As concerns this clone: The germline gene is not matched at one end of the junction; a read error may be the cause. This rearrangement joins TRBV13 to TRBJ2-2; 10 bases align to TRBD1. This CDR3 is built from 15 residues. Per germline, CDR1 PRHDT and CDR2 FYEKMQ (reference sequence). The CDR3 loop reads CASSIGDRGAGELFF. The CDR3 nucleotides are TGTGCCAGCAGCATAGGGGACAGGGGTGCCGGGGAGCTGTTTTTT.

This chain connects TRBV11-2 to TRBJ2-3; no clear D gene. The V gene's germline CDR1 is SGHAT and CDR2 FQNNGV. CDR3 length: 17 residues. V lost 3 bases and J lost 0, with 16 bases in between. In DNA form, the CDR3 reads TGTGCCAGCAGCTTTAATCCCGGCGCTACTAGCACAGATACGCAGTATTTT. Amino acid sequence: CASSFNPGATSTDTQYF. Together with reference TRBV11-2 and TRBJ2-3, the CDR3 gives the full variable domain: EAGVAQSPRYKIIEKRQSVAFWCNPISGHATLYWYQQILGQGPKLLIQFQNNGVVDDSQLPKDRFSAERLKGVDSTLKIQPAKLEDSAVYLCASSFNPGATSTDTQYFGPGTRLTVL.

The chain has TRBV10-3 and TRBJ2-3; 10 positions match TRBD1. The CDR3 has 17 residues. Germline V gene data show CDR1 as ENHRY and CDR2 as SYGVKD. Trimming took 8 bases from V and 4 from J; bases not matched to a gene: 15. As DNA, the CDR3 is TGTGCCATCGGTGGGAACCACCGGGACAGGGGATCAGATACGCAGTATTTT. As protein: CAIGGNHRDRGSDTQYF.

This chain uses TRBV6-6 with TRBJ1-1, with D maybe TRBD1 (5 bases). The CDR3 runs to 16 residues. CDR1 MNHNY and CDR2 SVGAGI come from the germline V gene (reference sequence). V was cut by 6 bases and J by 3 bases, with 20 bases left in between. CDR3 region: CASSYRWTSGDTEAFF. CDR3 DNA sequence: TGTGCCAGCAGCTATCGATGGACAAGTGGGGACACTGAAGCTTTCTTT.

This clone was seen a single time. The V call is TRBV4-1, the J call TRBJ1-2, with a possible D match to TRBD1 (6 bases). The CDR3 spans 12 residues. CDR1 MGHRA and CDR2 YSYEKL come from the germline V gene. V was cut by 0 bases and J by 14 bases, with 13 bases left in between. CDR3 sequence (DNA): TGCGCCAGCAGCCAAGACTACAGGGACGATACCTTC. It translates to CASSQDYRDDTF.

This chain joins TRBV30 and TRBJ2-7; D is ambiguous. The germline V and J ends were trimmed by 5 bases and 3 bases, with 8 bases remaining between them. Germline lookup yields CDR1 GTSNPN and CDR2 SVGIG (reference sequence). The CDR3 loop spans 11 amino acids. The CDR3 coding sequence is TGTGCCTGGGGAACAGACTACGAGCAGTACTTC. Its protein is CAWGTDYEQYF.

This clone was observed once. The V and J genes are TRBV5-1 and TRBJ2-7; perhaps TRBD2 as D (5 bases). The length of the CDR3 is 13 residues. V was trimmed by 4 bases and J by 0 bases, leaving 8 bases between them. The germline CDR1 and CDR2 sequences are SGHRS and YFSETQ. The CDR3 nucleotides are TGCGCCAGCAGCCCCACTAGCTCCTACGAGCAGTACTTC. It is translated as CASSPTSSYEQYF.

CDR3 DNA sequence: TGCGCCAGCAGCCAAGATAACGGGAGGATCAACGAGCAGTACTTC. It yields the protein CASSQDNGRINEQYF. The chain links TRBV4-1 to TRBJ2-7; TRBD2 matches 7 bases. The trim removed 0 bases at V and 5 bases at J, leaving 7 bases unmatched. Germline-derived CDR1 and CDR2 are MGHRA and YSYEKL. The CDR3 is 15 amino acids.

This clone was detected once. The V call is TRBV2, the J call TRBJ1-1; D unclear. The CDR3 spans 14 residues. The V and J ends lost 7 bases and 0 bases respectively, with 12 bases between them. Germline values: CDR1 SNHLY, CDR2 FYNNEI. CDR3 protein: CASNGVTMNTEAFF. The CDR3 nucleotides read TGTGCCAGCAATGGGGTTACGATGAACACTGAAGCTTTCTTT.

The V gene is TRBV30, the J gene TRBJ1-4; D is uncertain. Germline V gives CDR1 GTSNPN, CDR2 SVGIG (reference sequence). V was shortened by 3 bases and J by 5 bases, with 16 bases between the two germline ends. The CDR3 sequence is 15 residues long. The CDR3 is CAWRLTGVWNEKLFF. The CDR3 coding sequence is TGTGCCTGGAGACTAACCGGGGTTTGGAATGAAAAACTGTTTTTT.

This chain links TRBV15 with TRBJ1-5, with D possibly matching TRBD1 (6 bases). The V and J ends lost 3 bases and 4 bases respectively, with 13 bases between them. In germline, CDR1 is LNHNV, CDR2 YYDKDF (reference sequence). This CDR3 spans 15 amino acids. DNA for the CDR3: TGTGCCACCAGCAGCGACAGGAAGGAAAATCAGCCCCAGCATTTT. Its protein is CATSSDRKENQPQHF.

The J gene is TRBJ2-2, the V gene TRBV25-1; D uncertain. V shed 4 bases and J shed 2 bases, with 5 bases lying between them. Germline-derived CDR1 and CDR2 are MGHDK and SYGVNS. This CDR3 region has 13 residues. In nucleotides, the CDR3 is TGTGCCAGCAGTGGAGAAAACACCGGGGAGCTGTTTTTT. Its protein is CASSGENTGELFF.

The rearrangement joins TRBV5-1 to TRBJ2-5, with D perhaps TRBD1 (6 bases). The germline V gene has CDR1 SGHRS and CDR2 YFSETQ. The CDR3 loop spans 16 amino acids. V lost 3 bases to trimming and J lost 2 bases, with 17 bases between them. In DNA, the CDR3 is TGCGCCAGCAGCTACCTCTATTGGACAGCTCAAGAGACCCAGTACTTC. Its translation is CASSYLYWTAQETQYF.

This chain links TRBV5-4 with TRBJ2-7; 7 nucleotides match TRBD1. V lost 4 bases and J lost 5; bases outside the gene matches: 9. CDR3 length: 14 residues. Germline-derived CDR1 and CDR2 are SGHNT and YYREEE (reference sequence). In DNA form, the CDR3 reads TGTGCCAGCAGCCCTGACAGGGCACCGGACGAGCAGTACTTC. This codes for CASSPDRAPDEQYF.

The J gene is TRBJ1-4, the V gene TRBV6-8, with 9 nucleotides matching TRBD1. Losses at the gene ends were 5 bases for V and 7 bases for J; bases not matched to a gene: 8. Per the germline V gene, CDR1 is MNHGY and CDR2 is SAAAGT. The CDR3 totals 15 residues. The CDR3 nucleotides read TGTGCCAGCAGTCTCCGGACAGGGGCGGTTGAAAAACTGTTTTTT. This codes for CASSLRTGAVEKLFF.

V gene TRBV27 combines with J gene TRBJ2-4; no reliable D call. The length of the CDR3 is 13 residues. V lost 0 bases to trimming and J lost 1 base, with 1 base between them. Germline CDR1 reads MNHEY; CDR2 reads SMNVEV (reference sequence). In DNA, the CDR3 is TGTGCCAGCAGTTTATCGGCCAAAAACATTCAGTACTTC. It translates to CASSLSAKNIQYF.